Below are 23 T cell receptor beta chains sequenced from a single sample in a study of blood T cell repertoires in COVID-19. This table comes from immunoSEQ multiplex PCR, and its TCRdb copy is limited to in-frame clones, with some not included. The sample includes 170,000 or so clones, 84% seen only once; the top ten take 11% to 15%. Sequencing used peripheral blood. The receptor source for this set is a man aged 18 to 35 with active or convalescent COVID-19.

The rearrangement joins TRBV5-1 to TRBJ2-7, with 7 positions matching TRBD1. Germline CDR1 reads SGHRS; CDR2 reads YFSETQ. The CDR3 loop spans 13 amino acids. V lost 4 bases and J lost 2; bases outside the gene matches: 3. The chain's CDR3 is CASSNDRAYEQYF. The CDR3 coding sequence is TGCGCCAGCAGCAACGACAGGGCCTACGAGCAGTACTTC.

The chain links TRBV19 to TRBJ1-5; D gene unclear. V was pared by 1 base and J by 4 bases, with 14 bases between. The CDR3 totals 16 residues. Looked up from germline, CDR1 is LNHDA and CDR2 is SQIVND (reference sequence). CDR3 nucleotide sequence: TGTGCCAGTAGTATAGCTCCCCCGACCGGGAATCAGCCCCAGCATTTT. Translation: CASSIAPPTGNQPQHF.

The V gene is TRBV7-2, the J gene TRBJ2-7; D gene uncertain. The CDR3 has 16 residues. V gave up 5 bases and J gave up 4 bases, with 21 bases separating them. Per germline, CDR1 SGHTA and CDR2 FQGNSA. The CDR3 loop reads CASSGGLRTTRYEQYF. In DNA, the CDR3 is TGTGCCAGCAGCGGTGGTCTTAGAACCACTCGTTACGAGCAGTACTTC.

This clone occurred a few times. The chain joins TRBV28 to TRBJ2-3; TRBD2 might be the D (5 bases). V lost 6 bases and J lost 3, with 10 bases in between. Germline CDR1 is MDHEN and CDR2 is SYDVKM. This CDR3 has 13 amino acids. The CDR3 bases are TGTGCCAGCAGGTTACCGGGGACAGATACGCAGTATTTT. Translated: CASRLPGTDTQYF.

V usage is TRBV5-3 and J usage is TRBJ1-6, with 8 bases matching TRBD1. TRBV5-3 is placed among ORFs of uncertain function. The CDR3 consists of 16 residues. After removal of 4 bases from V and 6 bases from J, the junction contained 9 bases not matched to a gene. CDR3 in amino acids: CARSEGQEPTNSPLHF. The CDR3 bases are TGTGCCAGAAGCGAGGGACAGGAGCCAACTAATTCACCCCTCCACTTT.

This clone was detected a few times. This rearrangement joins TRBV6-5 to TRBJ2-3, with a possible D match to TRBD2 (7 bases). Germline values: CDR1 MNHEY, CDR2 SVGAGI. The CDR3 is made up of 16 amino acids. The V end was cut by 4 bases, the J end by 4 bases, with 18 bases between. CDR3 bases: TGTGCCAGCAGTTCCTTAGGGGGGGGCCGTCCAGATACGCAGTATTTT. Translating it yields CASSSLGGGRPDTQYF.

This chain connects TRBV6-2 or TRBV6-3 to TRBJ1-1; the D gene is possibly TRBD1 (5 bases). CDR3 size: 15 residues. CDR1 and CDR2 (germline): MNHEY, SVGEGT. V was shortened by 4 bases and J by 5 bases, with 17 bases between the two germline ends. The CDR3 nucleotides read TGTGCCAGCAGTTCAGACACATACCGACAGACTGAAGCTTTCTTT. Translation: CASSSDTYRQTEAFF.

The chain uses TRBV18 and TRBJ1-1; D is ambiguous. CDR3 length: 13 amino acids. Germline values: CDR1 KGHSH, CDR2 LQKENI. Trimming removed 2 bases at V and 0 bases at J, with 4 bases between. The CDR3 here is CASSPLMNTEAFF. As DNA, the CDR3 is TGTGCCAGCTCACCATTAATGAACACTGAAGCTTTCTTT.

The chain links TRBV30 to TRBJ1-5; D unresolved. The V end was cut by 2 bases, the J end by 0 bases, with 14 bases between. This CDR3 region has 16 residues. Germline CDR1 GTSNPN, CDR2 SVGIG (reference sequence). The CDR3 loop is CAWSRPSQVSNQPQHF. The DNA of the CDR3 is TGTGCCTGGAGTCGGCCCTCCCAGGTTAGCAATCAGCCCCAGCATTTT.

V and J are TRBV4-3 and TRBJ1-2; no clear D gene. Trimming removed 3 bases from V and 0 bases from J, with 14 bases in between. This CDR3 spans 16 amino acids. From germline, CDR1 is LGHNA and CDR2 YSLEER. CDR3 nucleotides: TGCGCCAGCAGCCAGGGAGGACCGATAGCTAACTATGGCTACACCTTC. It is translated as CASSQGGPIANYGYTF.

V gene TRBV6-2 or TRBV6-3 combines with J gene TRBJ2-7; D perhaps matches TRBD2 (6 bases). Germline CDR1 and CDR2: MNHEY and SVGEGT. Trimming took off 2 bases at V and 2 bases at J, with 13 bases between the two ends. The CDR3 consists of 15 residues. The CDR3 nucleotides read TGTGCCAGCAGTTACCCGGGGGACCGGGCCTACGAGCAGTACTTC. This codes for CASSYPGDRAYEQYF.

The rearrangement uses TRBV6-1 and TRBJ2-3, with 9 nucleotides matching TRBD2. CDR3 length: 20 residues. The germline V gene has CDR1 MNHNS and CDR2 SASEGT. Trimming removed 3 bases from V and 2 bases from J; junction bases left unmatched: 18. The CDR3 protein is CASSDRQGGFSGGPTDTQYF. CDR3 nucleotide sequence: TGTGCCAGCAGTGACCGGCAGGGTGGCTTTAGCGGGGGACCCACAGATACGCAGTATTTT.

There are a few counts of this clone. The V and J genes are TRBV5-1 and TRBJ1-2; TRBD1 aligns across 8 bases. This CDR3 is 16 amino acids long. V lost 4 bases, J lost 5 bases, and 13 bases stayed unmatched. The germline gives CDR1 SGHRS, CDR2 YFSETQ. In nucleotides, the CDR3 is TGCGCCAGCAGCCCGACCCCCCAGGGGGCTGGGTATGGCTACACCTTC. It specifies CASSPTPQGAGYGYTF. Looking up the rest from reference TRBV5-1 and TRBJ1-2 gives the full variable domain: KAGVTQTPRYLIKTRGQQVTLSCSPISGHRSVSWYQQTPGQGLQFLFEYFSETQRNKGNFPGRFSGRQFSNSRSEMNVSTLELGDSALYLCASSPTPQGAGYGYTFGSGTRLTVV.

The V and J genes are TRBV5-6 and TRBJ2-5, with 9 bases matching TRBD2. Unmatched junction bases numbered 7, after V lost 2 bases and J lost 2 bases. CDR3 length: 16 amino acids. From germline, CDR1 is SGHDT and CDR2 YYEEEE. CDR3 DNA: TGTGCCAGCAGCTTATTGGCTAGCGGGGCTCAAGAGACCCAGTACTTC. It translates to CASSLLASGAQETQYF.

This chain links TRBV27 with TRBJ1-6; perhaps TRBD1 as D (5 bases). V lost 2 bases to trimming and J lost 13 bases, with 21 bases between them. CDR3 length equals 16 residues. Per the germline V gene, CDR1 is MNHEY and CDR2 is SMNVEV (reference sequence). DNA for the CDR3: TGTGCCAGCAGTTTACTCTCCGACAGCTATATCAGTCCCCTCCACTTT. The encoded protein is CASSLLSDSYISPLHF.

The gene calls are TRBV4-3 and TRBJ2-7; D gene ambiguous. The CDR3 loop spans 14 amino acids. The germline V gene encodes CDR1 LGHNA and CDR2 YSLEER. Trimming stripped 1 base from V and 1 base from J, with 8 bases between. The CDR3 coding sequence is TGCGCCAGCAGCCAAGTTTACGGTTCCTACGAGCAGTACTTC. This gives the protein CASSQVYGSYEQYF.

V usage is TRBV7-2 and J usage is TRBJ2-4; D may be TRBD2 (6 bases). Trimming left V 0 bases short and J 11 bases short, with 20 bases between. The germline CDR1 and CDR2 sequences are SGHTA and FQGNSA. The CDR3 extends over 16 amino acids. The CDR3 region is CASSLAGVDSGGVQYF. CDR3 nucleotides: TGTGCCAGCAGCTTAGCGGGGGTTGATAGCGGAGGGGTTCAGTACTTC. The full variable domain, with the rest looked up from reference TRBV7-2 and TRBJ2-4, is GAGVSQSPSNKVTEKGKDVELRCDPISGHTALYWYRQSLGQGLEFLIYFQGNSAPDKSGLPSDRFSAERTGGSVSTLTIQRTQQEDSAVYLCASSLAGVDSGGVQYFGAGTRLSVL.

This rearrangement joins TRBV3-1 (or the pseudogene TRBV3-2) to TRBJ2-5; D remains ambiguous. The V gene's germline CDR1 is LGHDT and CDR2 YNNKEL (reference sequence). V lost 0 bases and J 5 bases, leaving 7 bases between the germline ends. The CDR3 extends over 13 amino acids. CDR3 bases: TGTGCCAGCAGCCAAGACCTCGCGGAGACCCAGTACTTC. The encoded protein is CASSQDLAETQYF.

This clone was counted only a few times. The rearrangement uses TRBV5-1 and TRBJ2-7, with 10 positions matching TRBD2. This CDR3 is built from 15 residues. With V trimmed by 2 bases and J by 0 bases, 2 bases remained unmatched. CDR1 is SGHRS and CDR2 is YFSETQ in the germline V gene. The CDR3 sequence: CASSLRTSGSYEQYF. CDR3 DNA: TGCGCCAGCAGCTTAAGGACTAGCGGCTCCTACGAGCAGTACTTC.

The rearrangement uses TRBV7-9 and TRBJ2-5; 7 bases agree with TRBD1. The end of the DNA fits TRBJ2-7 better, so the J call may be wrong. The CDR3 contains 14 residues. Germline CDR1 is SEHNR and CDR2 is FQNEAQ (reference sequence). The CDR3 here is CASSLGRGSVEQYF. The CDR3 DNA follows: TGTGCCAGCAGCTTAGGCAGGGGGTCGGTCGAGCAGTACTTC.

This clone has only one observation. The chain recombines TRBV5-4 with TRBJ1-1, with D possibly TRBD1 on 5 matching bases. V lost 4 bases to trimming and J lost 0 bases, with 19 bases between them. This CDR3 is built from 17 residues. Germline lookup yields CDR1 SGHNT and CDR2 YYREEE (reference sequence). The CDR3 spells CASSPPRGDLMNTEAFF. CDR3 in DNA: TGTGCCAGCAGCCCACCCCGGGGGGACCTAATGAACACTGAAGCTTTCTTT.

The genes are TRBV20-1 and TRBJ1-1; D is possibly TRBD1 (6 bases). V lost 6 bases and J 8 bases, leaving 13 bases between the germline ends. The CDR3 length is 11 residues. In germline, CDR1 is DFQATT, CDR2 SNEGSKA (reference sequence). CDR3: CSASTGTEAFF. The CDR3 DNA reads TGCAGTGCCTCTACCGGGACAGAAGCTTTCTTT.

The CDR3 coding sequence is TGTGCCAGCAGCCAAGTGCGGGGCTACACTGAAGCTTTCTTT. It encodes CASSQVRGYTEAFF. The gene calls are TRBV14 and TRBJ1-1, with TRBD1 as a possible D gene (5 bases). CDR1 is SGHDN and CDR2 is FVKESK in the germline V gene. The CDR3 sequence is 14 residues long. Trimming took 1 base from V and 3 from J, leaving 9 bases between them.